One and the same sample provided the 18 T cell receptor beta chains below, sequenced in a study of monozygotic twins with inflammatory bowel disease. From the 5' RACE reads, TCRdb lists one entry per CDR3 protein and no DNA. This sample's clone table lists 150,000 to 200,000 distinct CDR3 sequences. Source material: blood. All receptors come from a human donor with ulcerative colitis or Crohn's disease, or a healthy co-twin of an affected twin (not recorded which).

The genes are TRBV5-1 and TRBJ2-5. This CDR3 region has 13 residues. Germline CDR1 reads SGHRS; CDR2 reads YFSETQ. The CDR3 loop is CASSLEETGTQYF.

Here the CDR3 reads CSSHLAGGRAETQYF. The chain employs TRBV20-1 and TRBJ2-5; TCRdb returns TRBD2, unconfirmable since there is no DNA. CDR3 length: 15 residues. The germline CDR1 and CDR2 sequences are DFQATT and SNEGSKA (reference sequence).

V gene TRBV9 combines with J gene TRBJ2-1; as DNA is missing, the TRBD2 call by TCRdb cannot be tested. The CDR3 consists of 15 residues. Germline CDR1 reads SGDLS; CDR2 reads YYNGEE. Here the CDR3 reads CASSVGTLDGNEQFF.

The gene calls are TRBV5-1 and TRBJ1-2. Per the germline V gene, CDR1 is SGHRS and CDR2 is YFSETQ. The CDR3 covers 13 residues. This CDR3 is CASSLRDADGYTF.

V and J are TRBV10-3 and TRBJ2-4; TCRdb designates TRBD1, a call that cannot be tested without DNA. The CDR3 consists of 15 residues. The germline gives CDR1 ENHRY, CDR2 SYGVKD. The chain's CDR3 is CAISESGGRKNIQYF.

The V gene is TRBV5-6, the J gene TRBJ2-1. The CDR3 length is 14 residues. Per the germline V gene, CDR1 is SGHDT and CDR2 is YYEEEE. The CDR3 protein is CASSLERGYNEQFF.

This sequence joins TRBV18 and TRBJ2-1; TCRdb gives TRBD2 as the D gene, but with no DNA this cannot be confirmed. CDR3 length equals 14 residues. Germline V gene sequence: CDR1 KGHSH, CDR2 LQKENI. This CDR3 is CASSPPVSSGEQFF.

V is TRBV19 and J is TRBJ2-7. Germline V gene lookup returns CDR1 LNHDA and CDR2 SQIVND (reference sequence). The CDR3 length is 13 residues. The CDR3 protein is CASSRTESYEQYF.

The V and J genes are TRBV20-1 and TRBJ2-5; as DNA is missing, the TRBD2 call by TCRdb cannot be tested. Germline lookup yields CDR1 DFQATT and CDR2 SNEGSKA (reference sequence). The CDR3 contains 14 residues. The CDR3 here is CSARVLAGVETQYF.

The gene calls are TRBV6-5 and TRBJ1-4; TCRdb designates TRBD1, a call that cannot be tested without DNA. Germline V gene sequence: CDR1 MNHEY, CDR2 SVGAGI. This CDR3 region has 19 residues. CDR3 protein: CASSYRGFPLDETNEKLFF.

This chain uses TRBV19 with TRBJ1-2; TCRdb names TRBD1, which stays unverified in the absence of DNA. This CDR3 is 14 amino acids long. Germline V gene data show CDR1 as LNHDA and CDR2 as SQIVND (reference sequence). CDR3 in amino acids: CASSSGTFNYGYTF.

The chain uses TRBV5-6 and TRBJ2-1; TCRdb's assignment of TRBD2 cannot be checked, as there is no DNA. This CDR3 has 15 residues. Germline CDR1 reads SGHDT; CDR2 reads YYEEEE. The CDR3 protein is CASSHRNLPYNEQFF.

The chain is built from TRBV7-2 and TRBJ1-5. The CDR3 has 14 residues. Germline CDR1 is SGHTA and CDR2 is FQGNSA. This chain's CDR3 is CASSLGRVNQPQHF.

The chain joins TRBV10-3 to TRBJ2-3. CDR1 and CDR2 from the germline V gene are ENHRY and SYGVKD. CDR3 size: 13 residues. The CDR3 spells CATAVATTDTQYF.

V gene TRBV24-1 combines with J gene TRBJ2-1. The length of the CDR3 is 12 residues. Germline lookup yields CDR1 KGHDR and CDR2 SFDVKD. CDR3 sequence reads: CATSDWKNEQFF.

Here the CDR3 reads CASSLVAGLSYNEQFF. The chain has TRBV19 and TRBJ2-1; checking the TCRdb D call of TRBD2 is not possible without DNA. This CDR3 is 16 amino acids long. Germline CDR1 LNHDA, CDR2 SQIVND (reference sequence).

The chain joins TRBV29-1 to TRBJ1-1. CDR3 length equals 11 residues. Germline values: CDR1 SQVTM, CDR2 ANQGSEA. The CDR3 loop reads CSGVGSTEAFF.

V is TRBV24-1 and J is TRBJ2-1; there is no DNA to check the TCRdb D call of TRBD2. Per the germline V gene, CDR1 is KGHDR and CDR2 is SFDVKD. The CDR3 is 13 amino acids. CDR3 protein: CATSGWEGDEQFF.